What follows describes a single TCR beta chain. Antigen unknown. The V segment lost 6 bases and the J segment 3 bases; nucleotides outside the gene matches: 6. The CDR3 has 15 amino acids. CDR1 SNHLY and CDR2 FYNNEI come from the germline V gene. This entry belongs to a study of identifying expanded T cells in peripheral blood. Overall study findings and caveats: Differentially abundant clones: roughly 1.2 between replicates, around 17 at two to three weeks, under 25 at four.

No infections or other immune events were documented during collection. This table comes from immunoSEQ multiplex PCR, and its TCRdb copy is limited to in-frame clones, with some not included. The sample lists 97,000 or so clones; about 91% were seen once. The chain has TRBV2 and TRBJ2-2; 8 bases are a match to TRBD2. The source material was blood. The receptor was isolated from a person between 18 and 75 years old in good health. CDR3 nucleotides: TGTGCCAGCAGGCTAGCGGGTGAGGACACCGGGGAGCTGTTTTTT. Its translation: CASRLAGEDTGELFF.